This T cell receptor (beta chain) originates from a study of blood T cell repertoires in COVID-19. V lost 11 bases and J lost 7; bases outside the gene matches: 12. CDR1 and CDR2 from the germline V gene are ENHRY and SYGVKD. The CDR3 consists of 14 residues. Sequencing used immunoSEQ multiplex PCR; TCRdb keeps in-frame clones, though not all of them. The sample holds fewer than 200,000 clones, 84% seen once. This TCR was recovered from a man in his fifties or sixties who had recovered from COVID-19. V is TRBV10-3 and J is TRBJ2-7, with TRBD2 identical over 12 bases. The specimen sequenced was PBMCs or T cells enriched from blood (not recorded which). For the CDR3, the DNA is TGTGCCTCCCAGGCTAGCGGGGGGGCGGGTGAGCAGTACTTC. Translated: CASQASGGAGEQYF.